This is a list of T cell receptor beta chains from one sample in a study of Ad26.COV2.S vaccination and SARS-CoV-2 variants. The protocol was immunoSEQ multiplex PCR, while the TCRdb copy is restricted to in-frame clones and leaves out a portion. The sample lists about 460,000 clones, nearly 90% occurring once. Sequenced material: peripheral blood, taken in a trial of Ad26.COV2.S vaccine versus placebo. All receptors come from a person aged 18-65 years who received the Ad26.COV2.S COVID-19 vaccine or a placebo. Each CDR3 is given with its conserved first and last residue.

CDR3 protein,CDR3 length,J gene,V gene
CASRRTGAVTSEKLFF,16,TRBJ1-4,TRBV2
CATSDSFSSTSSSTGELFF,19,TRBJ2-2,TRBV24-1
CASSQVGLYGYTF,13,TRBJ1-2,TRBV12-3/TRBV12-4
CASSPDSAAAYEQYF,15,TRBJ2-7,TRBV27
CASSSLGGGNQPQHF,15,TRBJ1-5,TRBV4-1
CASSQALGASGLNEQFF,17,TRBJ2-1,TRBV4-1
CASSDRTGSYEQYF,14,TRBJ2-7,TRBV6-1
CASTLMGGTEAFF,13,TRBJ1-1,TRBV12-3/TRBV12-4
CASSFFGTSPLYSYNEQFF,19,TRBJ2-1,TRBV5-1
CASSQERTNTEAFF,14,TRBJ1-1,TRBV4-2
CASSLIRQGREQYF,14,TRBJ2-7,TRBV13
CASSPRTDEQFF,12,TRBJ2-1,TRBV18
CASWGAGTYNEQFF,14,TRBJ2-1,TRBV5-5
CASSSAYEQYF,11,TRBJ2-7,TRBV28
CASSQNYEQYF,11,TRBJ2-7,TRBV3-1/TRBV3-2
CASSEAGRSGNQPQHF,16,TRBJ1-5,TRBV6-1
CASSPYRDQPQHF,13,TRBJ1-5,TRBV18
CSARSAVAANYGYTF,15,TRBJ1-2,TRBV29-1
CASSTGSFANTEAFF,15,TRBJ1-1,TRBV28
CASILAELATLPRTQYF,17,TRBJ2-5,TRBV2
CASSDGFRWDTQYF,14,TRBJ2-3,TRBV6-1
CASRDGLAGGEQFF,14,TRBJ2-1,TRBV2
CASSPRRSYGYTF,13,TRBJ1-2,TRBV28
CASSLRLTGAETQYF,15,TRBJ2-5,TRBV7-2
CASSLGRAPYGYTF,14,TRBJ1-2,TRBV5-6
CASSFMGNNEQFF,13,TRBJ2-1,TRBV28
CASSGRDSGRELFF,14,TRBJ2-2,TRBV9
CASRTPDTQYF,11,TRBJ2-3,TRBV28
CASSLWGSGSYEQYF,15,TRBJ2-7,TRBV27
CASSAGLDSGNTIYF,15,TRBJ1-3,TRBV9
CASGSSGASTDTQYF,15,TRBJ2-3,TRBV4-3
CASSQLNRDTGNTIYF,16,TRBJ1-3,TRBV3-1/TRBV3-2
CAIRLQGGSDNEQFF,15,TRBJ2-1,TRBV10-3
CASSRDRGETQYF,13,TRBJ2-5,TRBV19
CASSFGNTGELFF,13,TRBJ2-2,TRBV5-1
CATSRDRQGNTGELFF,16,TRBJ2-2,TRBV15
CASSFLKGQGGETQYF,16,TRBJ2-5,TRBV7-2
CASSPSSGGALNEQFF,16,TRBJ2-1,TRBV7-6
CASSQDTSGAEQYF,14,TRBJ2-7,TRBV4-1
CASSLAGTNTGELFF,15,TRBJ2-2,TRBV7-3
CASRWTGGGTDTQYF,15,TRBJ2-3,TRBV6-5
CASSWGLASYNEQFF,15,TRBJ2-1,TRBV5-6
CASSPGTSNQPQHF,14,TRBJ1-5,TRBV18
CASSLDPIRTGGLNTQYF,18,TRBJ2-3,TRBV11-2
CASSVNRGGYTF,12,TRBJ1-2,TRBV28